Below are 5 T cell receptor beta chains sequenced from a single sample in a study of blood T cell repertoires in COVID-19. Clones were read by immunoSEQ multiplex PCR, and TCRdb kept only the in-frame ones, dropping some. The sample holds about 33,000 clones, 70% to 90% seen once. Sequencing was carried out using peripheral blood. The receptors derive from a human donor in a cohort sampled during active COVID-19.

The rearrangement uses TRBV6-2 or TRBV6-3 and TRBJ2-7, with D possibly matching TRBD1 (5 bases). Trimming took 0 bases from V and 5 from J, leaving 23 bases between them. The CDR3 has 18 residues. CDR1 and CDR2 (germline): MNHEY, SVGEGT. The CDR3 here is CASSYSHQTETARNEQYF. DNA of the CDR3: TGTGCCAGCAGTTACTCGCATCAGACGGAGACAGCAAGGAACGAGCAGTACTTC.

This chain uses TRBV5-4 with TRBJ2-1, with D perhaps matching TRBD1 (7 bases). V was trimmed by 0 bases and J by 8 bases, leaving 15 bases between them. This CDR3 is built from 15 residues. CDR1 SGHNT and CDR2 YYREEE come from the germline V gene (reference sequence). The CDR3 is CASSLADRRGDEQFF. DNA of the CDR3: TGTGCCAGCAGCTTGGCGGACAGGCGGGGAGATGAGCAGTTCTTC.

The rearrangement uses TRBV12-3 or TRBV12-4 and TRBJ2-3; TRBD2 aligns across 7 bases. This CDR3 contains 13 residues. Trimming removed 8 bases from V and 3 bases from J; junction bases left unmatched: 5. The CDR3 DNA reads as TGTGCCAGCCCTGGGGGGGAGACAGATACGCAGTATTTT. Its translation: CASPGGETDTQYF.

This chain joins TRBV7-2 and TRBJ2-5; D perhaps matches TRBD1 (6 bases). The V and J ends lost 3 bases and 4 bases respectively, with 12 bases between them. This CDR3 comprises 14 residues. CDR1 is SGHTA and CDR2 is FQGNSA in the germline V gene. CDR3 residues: CASSFTGIGETQYF. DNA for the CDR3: TGTGCCAGCAGCTTTACAGGGATCGGAGAGACCCAGTACTTC.

The CDR3 nucleotides read TGTGCCACCTATCTCGGGGGGGGAGATACGCAGTATTTT. It yields the protein CATYLGGGDTQYF. The chain couples TRBV6-5 to TRBJ2-3; 8 bases line up with TRBD2. V lost 10 bases to trimming and J lost 5 bases; unmatched junction nucleotides: 8. CDR1 is MNHEY and CDR2 is SVGAGI in the germline V gene. The CDR3 sequence is 13 residues long.